These 20 T cell receptor beta chains share one sample of origin, sequenced in a study of CD8+ T cells in alopecia areata. cDNA serving as the sequencing template came from extracted, reverse transcribed RNA. This table comes from immunoSEQ multiplex PCR, and its TCRdb copy is limited to in-frame clones, with some not included. The data contain 95,000 to 150,000 clones, around 60% of them seen just once; the ten biggest clones take up around 5.7%. The treatment was: oral pan-JAK inhibitor, 5-10 mg twice daily. This sample comprised CD4+ T cells sorted from blood, obtained at week 4, from a patient treated with tofacitinib. These receptors all stem from a human donor with alopecia areata.

This chain links TRBV5-6 with TRBJ1-5; D call uncertain. The CDR3 has 14 residues. Trimming stripped 4 bases from V and 2 bases from J, with 10 bases between. The V gene's germline CDR1 is SGHDT and CDR2 YYEEEE. The CDR3: CASSGGPGNQPQHF. The CDR3 DNA sequence: TGTGCCAGCAGCGGAGGGCCCGGCAATCAGCCCCAGCATTTT.

The J gene is TRBJ2-3, the V gene TRBV7-9; TRBD2 might be the D (6 bases). Trimming cost V 3 bases and J 3 bases, with 16 bases left between them. The germline gives CDR1 SEHNR, CDR2 FQNEAQ (reference sequence). The CDR3 contains 16 residues. The CDR3 reads CASSFAGTGGTDTQYF. The CDR3 nucleotides are TGTGCCAGCAGCTTTGCCGGGACTGGGGGTACAGATACGCAGTATTTT.

Only a few counts were recorded for this clone. The gene calls are TRBV23-1 and TRBJ1-3; 8 bases agree with TRBD1. TRBV23-1 is identified as an open reading frame with a role that is uncertain. J gave up 2 bases and V 2 bases, and 8 bases lay outside the gene matches. This CDR3 contains 17 residues. The CDR3 loop is CASSQRDGQGAGNTIYF. CDR3 coding DNA: TGCGCCAGCAGTCAAAGAGACGGACAGGGTGCTGGAAACACCATATATTTT.

This sequence joins TRBV5-6 and TRBJ2-2; D is ambiguous. Germline CDR1 is SGHDT and CDR2 is YYEEEE. V lost 4 bases to trimming and J lost 0 bases, with 13 bases between them. The CDR3 is made up of 16 amino acids. The CDR3 nucleotides are TGTGCCAGCAGCGAAAGCCCGGACCCGAACACCGGGGAGCTGTTTTTT. Translating it yields CASSESPDPNTGELFF.

The chain links TRBV28 to TRBJ1-2; a weak D match, TRBD1 (6 bases). The V gene's germline CDR1 is MDHEN and CDR2 SYDVKM. V lost 10 bases and J 4 bases, leaving 16 bases between the germline ends. This CDR3 spans 13 amino acids. As DNA, the CDR3 is TGTGCCACGGCGGGGCAGGGGCCCTATGGCTACACCTTC. As protein: CATAGQGPYGYTF.

This clone was counted only a few times. The chain combines TRBV2 with TRBJ2-3; 7 bases line up with TRBD1. The germline V gene has CDR1 SNHLY and CDR2 FYNNEI. CDR3 length: 14 amino acids. Losses at the gene ends were 5 bases for V and 2 bases for J; bases not matched to a gene: 4. The CDR3 DNA is TGTGCCAGCAGTAAGGGACAGCCCACAGATACGCAGTATTTT. Encoded protein: CASSKGQPTDTQYF.

This chain connects TRBV5-6 to TRBJ2-5; D not certain. Trimming cost V 8 bases and J 4 bases, with 15 bases left between them. Looked up from germline, CDR1 is SGHDT and CDR2 is YYEEEE. This CDR3 comprises 13 residues. The CDR3 sequence: CASQARGAETQYF. The CDR3 nucleotides are TGTGCCAGTCAAGCTAGAGGCGCAGAGACCCAGTACTTC.

The chain uses TRBV29-1 and TRBJ1-1, with TRBD1 identical over 8 bases. Germline V gene data show CDR1 as SQVTM and CDR2 as ANQGSEA. V shed 6 bases and J 0 bases; nucleotides not matched to a gene: 6. The CDR3 has 14 amino acids. DNA for the CDR3: TGCAGCGTCGACAGGGGTTCAATGAACACTGAAGCTTTCTTT. Amino acid sequence: CSVDRGSMNTEAFF.

This clone was recorded a few times. The chain has TRBV7-9 and TRBJ2-2; TRBD2 aligns across 11 bases. The CDR3 sequence is 17 residues long. The V segment lost 2 bases and the J segment 4 bases; nucleotides outside the gene matches: 6. CDR1 and CDR2 from the germline V gene are SEHNR and FQNEAQ (reference sequence). The CDR3 region has the DNA TGTGCCAGCAGCTTATCACTAGCGGGGGCCGGCACCGGGGAGCTGTTTTTT. It encodes CASSLSLAGAGTGELFF.

This clone showed up just once. The chain combines TRBV11-2 with TRBJ1-5; D unresolved. This CDR3 spans 14 amino acids. Germline assignment: CDR1 SGHAT and CDR2 FQNNGV. V was clipped by 1 base and J by 0 bases, with 4 bases between them. CDR3 protein: CASSLAYSNQPQHF. In DNA form, the CDR3 reads TGTGCCAGCAGCTTAGCTTATAGCAATCAGCCCCAGCATTTT.

The sample holds a few counts of this clone. The chain couples TRBV5-5 to TRBJ2-7, with D perhaps TRBD1 (5 bases). Trimming removed 1 base at V and 4 bases at J, with 15 bases between. There are 15 residues in the CDR3. CDR1 SGHKS and CDR2 YYEKEE come from the germline V gene (reference sequence). Here the CDR3 reads CASSLFGARAYEQYF. For the CDR3, the DNA is TGTGCCAGCAGCTTGTTTGGGGCCAGGGCTTACGAGCAGTACTTC.

This clone was found once. The chain is built from TRBV29-1 and TRBJ1-1; 10 positions match TRBD1. From germline, CDR1 is SQVTM and CDR2 ANQGSEA. This CDR3 contains 13 residues. After removal of 7 bases from V and 1 base from J, the junction contained 3 bases not matched to a gene. CDR3 nucleotides: TGCAGCGGGGACAGGGGTACGAACACTGAAGCTTTCTTT. As protein: CSGDRGTNTEAFF.

This clone was counted a few times. The chain has TRBV21-1 and TRBJ2-6; the tabulated D call, TRBD1, remains unverified against the DNA. TRBV21-1 is a known pseudogene. CDR3 length equals 17 residues. For the CDR3, the DNA is TGTGCCAGCAGCCGCCGGGACAGGAAAACTGGGGCCAACGTCCTGACTTTC. This codes for CASSRRDRKTGANVLTF.

V is TRBV9 and J is TRBJ2-7; possibly TRBD2 for D (6 bases). Germline-derived CDR1 and CDR2 are SGDLS and YYNGEE. This CDR3 spans 15 amino acids. Trimming took off 4 bases at V and 0 bases at J, with 14 bases between the two ends. In DNA, the CDR3 is TGTGCCAGCAGCATAGCAGCGGGTTACTCCTACGAGCAGTACTTC. Residues: CASSIAAGYSYEQYF.

This clone was observed a handful of times. The CDR3 reads CASSLATQTGYEQYF. Written as DNA, the CDR3 is TGTGCCAGCAGCTTAGCGACACAAACGGGCTACGAGCAGTACTTC. The chain couples TRBV7-6 to TRBJ2-7, with D uncertain. Germline V gives CDR1 SGHVS, CDR2 FNYEAQ. The CDR3 runs to 15 residues. V was cut by 0 bases and J by 3 bases, with 12 bases left in between.

J is TRBJ1-1 and V is TRBV10-3, with D perhaps matching TRBD1 (5 bases). Germline CDR1 reads ENHRY; CDR2 reads SYGVKD. Between the trimmed V and J ends, which lost 10 bases and 8 bases, there was a span of 20 bases. The CDR3 consists of 13 residues. Here the CDR3 DNA reads TGTGCCACGACTCAGGGCGGGGATACGGAAGCTTTCTTT. It yields the protein CATTQGGDTEAFF.

This clone was seen only once. The rearrangement uses TRBV6-5 and TRBJ2-1, with TRBD2 as a possible D gene (5 bases). This CDR3 has 14 residues. V lost 2 bases to trimming and J lost 9 bases, with 14 bases between them. Germline assignment: CDR1 MNHEY and CDR2 SVGAGI. The CDR3, as DNA: TGTGCCAGCAGTTACGGGGTGGAAGGGAGTGAGCAGTTCTTC. This translates into CASSYGVEGSEQFF.

The gene calls are TRBV29-1 and TRBJ1-4; a possible D gene is TRBD1 (5 bases). Trimming removed 5 bases at V and 11 bases at J, with 21 bases between. The germline CDR1 and CDR2 sequences are SQVTM and ANQGSEA. The CDR3 has 14 residues. As DNA, the CDR3 is TGCAGCGTTATGCTCGGGACGGATTATTCCAAACTGTTTTTT. Translation gives CSVMLGTDYSKLFF. Complete variable domain (other parts from reference TRBV29-1 and TRBJ1-4): SAVISQKPSRDICQRGTSLTIQCQVDSQVTMMFWYRQQPGQSLTLIATANQGSEATYESGFVIDKFPISRPNLTFSTLTVSNMSPEDSSIYLCSVMLGTDYSKLFFGSGTQLSVL.

A few counts support this clone. The chain is built from TRBV5-6 and TRBJ1-5, with 7 bases fitting TRBD1. Germline lookup yields CDR1 SGHDT and CDR2 YYEEEE. V shed 5 bases and J 3 bases; nucleotides not matched to a gene: 5. The CDR3 runs 14 residues. Written as DNA, the CDR3 is TGTGCCAGCAGGGCGCAGGGGGACAATCAGCCCCAGCATTTT. Translating gives CASRAQGDNQPQHF.

This clone was counted once. This chain joins TRBV19 and TRBJ1-5, with D uncertain. Germline V CDR1 and CDR2: LNHDA, SQIVND (reference sequence). The germline V and J ends were trimmed by 5 bases and 3 bases, with 8 bases remaining between them. The CDR3 is made up of 13 amino acids. For the CDR3, the DNA is TGTGCCAGTAGTCCAGTTTTCAATCAGCCCCAGCATTTT. Its translation: CASSPVFNQPQHF.